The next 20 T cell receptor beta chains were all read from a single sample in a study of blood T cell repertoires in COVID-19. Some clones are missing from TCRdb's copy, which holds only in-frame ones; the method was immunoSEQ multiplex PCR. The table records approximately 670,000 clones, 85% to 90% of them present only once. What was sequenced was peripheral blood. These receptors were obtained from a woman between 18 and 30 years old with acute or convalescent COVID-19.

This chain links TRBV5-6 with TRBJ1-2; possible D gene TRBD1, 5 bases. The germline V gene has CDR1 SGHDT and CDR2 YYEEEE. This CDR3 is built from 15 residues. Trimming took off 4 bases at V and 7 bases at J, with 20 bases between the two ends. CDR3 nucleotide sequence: TGTGCCAGCAGCCCGATGGGGGAGGGATCGCGTGGCTACACCTTC. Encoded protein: CASSPMGEGSRGYTF. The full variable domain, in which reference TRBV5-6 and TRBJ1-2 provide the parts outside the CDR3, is DAGVTQSPTHLIKTRGQQVTLRCSPKSGHDTVSWYQQALGQGPQFIFQYYEEEERQRGNFPDRFSGHQFPNYSSELNVNALLLGDSALYLCASSPMGEGSRGYTFGSGTRLTVV.

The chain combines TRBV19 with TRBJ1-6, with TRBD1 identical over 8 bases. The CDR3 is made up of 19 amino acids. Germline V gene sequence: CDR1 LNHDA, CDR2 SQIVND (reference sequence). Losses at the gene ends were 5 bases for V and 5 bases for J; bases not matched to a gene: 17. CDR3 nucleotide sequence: TGTGCCAGTAGTCGTCGCCGGACAGGGAGCGGTGTAGATAATTCACCCCTCCACTTT. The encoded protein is CASSRRRTGSGVDNSPLHF. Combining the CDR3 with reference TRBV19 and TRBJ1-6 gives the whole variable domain DGGITQSPKYLFRKEGQNVTLSCEQNLNHDAMYWYRQDPGQGLRLIYYSQIVNDFQKGDIAEGYSVSREKKESFPLTVTSAQKNPTAFYLCASSRRRTGSGVDNSPLHFGNGTRLTVT.

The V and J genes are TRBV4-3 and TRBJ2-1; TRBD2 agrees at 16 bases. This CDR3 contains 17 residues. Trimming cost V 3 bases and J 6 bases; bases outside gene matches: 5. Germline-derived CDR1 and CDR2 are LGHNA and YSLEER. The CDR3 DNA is TGCGCCAGCAGCCATGGGACTAGCGGGGGGGTAGGCAATGAGCAGTTCTTC. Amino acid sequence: CASSHGTSGGVGNEQFF.

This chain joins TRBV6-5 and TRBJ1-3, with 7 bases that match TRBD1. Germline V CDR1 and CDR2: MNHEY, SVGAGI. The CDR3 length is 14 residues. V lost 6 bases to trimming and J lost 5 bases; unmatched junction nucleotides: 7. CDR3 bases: TGTGCCAGCAGGCCCGGACAGGTTCGAAACACCATATATTTT. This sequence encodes CASRPGQVRNTIYF.

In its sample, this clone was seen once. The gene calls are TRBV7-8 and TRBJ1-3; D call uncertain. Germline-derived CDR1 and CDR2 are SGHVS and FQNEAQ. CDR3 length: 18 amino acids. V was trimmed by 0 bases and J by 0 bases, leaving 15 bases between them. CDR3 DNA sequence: TGTGCCAGCAGCTTAGCCCCCCCAGGCTCTAACTCTGGAAACACCATATATTTT. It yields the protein CASSLAPPGSNSGNTIYF.

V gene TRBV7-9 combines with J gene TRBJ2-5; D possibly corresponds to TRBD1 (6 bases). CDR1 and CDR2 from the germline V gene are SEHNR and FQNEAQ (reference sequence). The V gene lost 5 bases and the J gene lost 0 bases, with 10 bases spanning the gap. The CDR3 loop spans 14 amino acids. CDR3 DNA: TGTGCCAGCAGCCAGGACAGAAACCAAGAGACCCAGTACTTC. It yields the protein CASSQDRNQETQYF.

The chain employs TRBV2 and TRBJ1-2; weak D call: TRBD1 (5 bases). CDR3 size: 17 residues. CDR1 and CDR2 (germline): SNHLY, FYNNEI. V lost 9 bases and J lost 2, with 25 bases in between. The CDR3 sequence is CARRQGPTPDGNYGYTF. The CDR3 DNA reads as TGTGCCAGGAGGCAGGGCCCAACCCCGGACGGAAACTATGGCTACACCTTC.

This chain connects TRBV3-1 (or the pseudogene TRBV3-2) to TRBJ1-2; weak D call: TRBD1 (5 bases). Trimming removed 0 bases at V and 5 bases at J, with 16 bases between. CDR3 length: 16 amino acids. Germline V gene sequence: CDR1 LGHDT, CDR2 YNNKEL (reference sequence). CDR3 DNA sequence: TGTGCCAGCAGCCAAGAGGAGGGGCTGGAAGGGTATGGCTACACCTTC. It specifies CASSQEEGLEGYGYTF.

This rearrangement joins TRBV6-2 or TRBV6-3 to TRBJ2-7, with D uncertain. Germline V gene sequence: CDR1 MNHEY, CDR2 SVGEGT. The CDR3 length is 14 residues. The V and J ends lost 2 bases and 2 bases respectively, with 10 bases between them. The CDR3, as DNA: TGTGCCAGCAGTTACGGCTCACAAACCTACGAGCAGTACTTC. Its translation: CASSYGSQTYEQYF.

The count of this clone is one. CDR3 nucleotide sequence: TGTGCCAGCAGCTTGATTCAACTTAATGGCTACACCTTC. Translation: CASSLIQLNGYTF. This chain connects TRBV5-8 to TRBJ1-2; D is unresolved. Trimming took 1 base from V and 6 from J, leaving 10 bases between them. The length of the CDR3 is 13 residues. Germline-derived CDR1 and CDR2 are SGHTS and YDEGEE.

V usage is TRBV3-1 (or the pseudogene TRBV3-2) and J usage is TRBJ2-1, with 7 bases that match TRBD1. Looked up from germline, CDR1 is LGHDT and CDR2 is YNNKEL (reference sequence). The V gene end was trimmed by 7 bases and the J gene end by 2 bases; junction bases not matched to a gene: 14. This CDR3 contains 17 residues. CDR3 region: CASNRGNRQGPYNEQFF. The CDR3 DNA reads TGTGCCAGCAACCGCGGAAATAGACAGGGCCCCTACAATGAGCAGTTCTTC.

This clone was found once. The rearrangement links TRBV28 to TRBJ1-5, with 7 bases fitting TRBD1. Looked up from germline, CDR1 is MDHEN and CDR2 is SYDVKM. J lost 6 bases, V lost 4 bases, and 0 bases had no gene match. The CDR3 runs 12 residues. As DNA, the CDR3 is TGTGCCAGCAGTTCAGGGGGTCAGCCCCAGCATTTT. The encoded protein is CASSSGGQPQHF.

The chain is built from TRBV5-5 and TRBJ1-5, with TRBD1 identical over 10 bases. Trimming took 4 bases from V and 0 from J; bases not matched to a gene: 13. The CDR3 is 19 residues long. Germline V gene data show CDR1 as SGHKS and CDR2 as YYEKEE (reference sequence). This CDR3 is CASSPLPRTGGDSNQPQHF. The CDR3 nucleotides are TGTGCCAGCAGCCCGTTACCGAGGACAGGGGGTGATAGCAATCAGCCCCAGCATTTT.

The DNA of the CDR3 is TGTGCCAGCAGCTTAGAAGGGGGAGGGGCCTACGAGCAGTACTTC. It specifies CASSLEGGGAYEQYF. V usage is TRBV7-6 and J usage is TRBJ2-7, with a weak D call TRBD2 (7 bases). Trimming stripped 1 base from V and 2 bases from J, with 12 bases between. Looked up from germline, CDR1 is SGHVS and CDR2 is FNYEAQ. The CDR3 covers 15 residues.

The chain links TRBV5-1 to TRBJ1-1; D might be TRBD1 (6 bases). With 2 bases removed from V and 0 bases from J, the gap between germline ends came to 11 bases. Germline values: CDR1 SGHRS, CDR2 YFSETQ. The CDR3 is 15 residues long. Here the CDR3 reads CASSFGWDMNTEAFF. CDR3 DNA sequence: TGCGCCAGCAGCTTTGGATGGGACATGAACACTGAAGCTTTCTTT.

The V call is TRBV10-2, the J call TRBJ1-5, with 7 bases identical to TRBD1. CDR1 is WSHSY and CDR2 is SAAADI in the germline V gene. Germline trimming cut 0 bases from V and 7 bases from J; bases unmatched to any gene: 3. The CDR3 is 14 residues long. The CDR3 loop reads CASSESTGEQPQHF. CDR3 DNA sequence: TGCGCCAGCAGTGAGTCTACAGGGGAACAGCCCCAGCATTTT.

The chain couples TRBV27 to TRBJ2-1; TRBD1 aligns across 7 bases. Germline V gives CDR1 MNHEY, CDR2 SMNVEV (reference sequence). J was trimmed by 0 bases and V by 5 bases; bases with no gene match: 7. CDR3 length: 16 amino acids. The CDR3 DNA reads TGTGCCAGCAGTCCGCTGACAGGGAACTCCTACAATGAGCAGTTCTTC. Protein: CASSPLTGNSYNEQFF.

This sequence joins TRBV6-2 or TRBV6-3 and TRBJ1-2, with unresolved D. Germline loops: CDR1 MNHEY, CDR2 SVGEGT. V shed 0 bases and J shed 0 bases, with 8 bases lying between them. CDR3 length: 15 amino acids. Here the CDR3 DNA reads TGTGCCAGCAGTTACTCGGCGACACCTAACTATGGCTACACCTTC. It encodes CASSYSATPNYGYTF.

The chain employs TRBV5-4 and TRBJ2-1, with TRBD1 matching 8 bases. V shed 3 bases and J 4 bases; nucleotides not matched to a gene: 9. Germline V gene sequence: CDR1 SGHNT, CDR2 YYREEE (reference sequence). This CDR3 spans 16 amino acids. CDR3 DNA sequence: TGTGCCAGCAGCTCCTCCACCGGGACAGGTTACAATGAGCAGTTCTTC. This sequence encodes CASSSSTGTGYNEQFF.

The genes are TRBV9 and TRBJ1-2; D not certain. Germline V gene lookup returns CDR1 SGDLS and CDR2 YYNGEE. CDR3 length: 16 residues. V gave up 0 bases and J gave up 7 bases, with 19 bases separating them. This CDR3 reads CASSVDAVQDYGGYTF. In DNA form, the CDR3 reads TGTGCCAGCAGCGTAGACGCGGTTCAGGACTATGGTGGCTACACCTTC.